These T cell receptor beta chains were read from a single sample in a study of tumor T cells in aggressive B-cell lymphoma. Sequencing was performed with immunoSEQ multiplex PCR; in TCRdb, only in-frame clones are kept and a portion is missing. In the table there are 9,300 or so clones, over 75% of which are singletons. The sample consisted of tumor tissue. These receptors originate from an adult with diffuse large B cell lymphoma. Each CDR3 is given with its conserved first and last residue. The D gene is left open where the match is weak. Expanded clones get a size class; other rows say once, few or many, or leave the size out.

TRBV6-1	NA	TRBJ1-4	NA	TGTGCCAGCAGGGATTTATGGGCCTCGAGTAAAAAACTGTTTTTT	CASRDLWASSKKLFF
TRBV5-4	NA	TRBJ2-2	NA	TGTGCCAGCAGCCCGGCACTAGGCGGCACCGGGGAGCTGTTTTTT	CASSPALGGTGELFF
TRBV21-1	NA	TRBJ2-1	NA	TGTGCCAGCAGCAATCGACCGGGGATGGCGCACTCCTACAATGAGCAGTTCTTC	CASSNRPGMAHSYNEQFF
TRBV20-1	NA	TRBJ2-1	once	TGCAGTGTCCTCCGGGACAATGAGCAGTTCTTC	CSVLRDNEQFF
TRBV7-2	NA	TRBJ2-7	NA	TGTGCCAGCAGCTTAGAACCCAGGCCCTACGAGCAGTACTTC	CASSLEPRPYEQYF
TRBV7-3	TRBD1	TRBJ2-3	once	TGTGCCAGCAGCCCCGCCGGGACAGGGAGGACAGATACGCAGTATTTT	CASSPAGTGRTDTQYF
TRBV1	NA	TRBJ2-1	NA	TGCACCTGGACTAGCGGGAATCACAATGAGCAGTTCTTC	CTWTSGNHNEQFF
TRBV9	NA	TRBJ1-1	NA	TGTGCCAGCACCCCGGACGGATATTGGGGCGAAGCTTTCTTT	CASTPDGYWGEAFF
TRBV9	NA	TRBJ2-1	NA	TGTGCCAGCAGCGTAGCTACGGACAGTCACAATGAGCAGTTCTTC	CASSVATDSHNEQFF
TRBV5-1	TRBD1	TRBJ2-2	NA	TGCGCCAGCAGTCCCACAGGGGGAAGCACCGGGGAGCTGTTTTTT	CASSPTGGSTGELFF
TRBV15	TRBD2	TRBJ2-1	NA	TGTGCCACCAGCAGAACCCCCGGGGCAGCGGGAGGTAAGGGTGAGCAGTTCTTC	CATSRTPGAAGGKGEQFF
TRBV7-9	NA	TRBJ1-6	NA	TGTGCCAGCAGCAAACAGGTACGGAGCTCCTATAATTCACCCCTCCACTTT	CASSKQVRSSYNSPLHF
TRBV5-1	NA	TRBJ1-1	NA	TGCGCCAGCAGCTTGAAGGGAGGAGGCAGGCCTGAAGCTTTCTTT	CASSLKGGGRPEAFF
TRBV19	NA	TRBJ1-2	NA	TGTGCCAGTAGTTCAGGCAGGGGAGACTACTATGGCTACACCTTC	CASSSGRGDYYGYTF
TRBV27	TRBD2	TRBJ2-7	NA	TGTGCCAGCAGTTTACGGCGGGAGAGGATATACGAGCAGTACTTC	CASSLRRERIYEQYF
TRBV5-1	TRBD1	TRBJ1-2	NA	TGCGCCAGCAGCAAGGGACAGGCCAACTATGGCTACACCTTC	CASSKGQANYGYTF
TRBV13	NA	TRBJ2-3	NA	TGTGCCAGCAGCTTCCCGGGAACAGATACGCAGTATTTT	CASSFPGTDTQYF
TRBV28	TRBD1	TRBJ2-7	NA	TGTGCCAGCAGCCCAGGGGGCCAGTCCTACGAGCAGTACTTC	CASSPGGQSYEQYF
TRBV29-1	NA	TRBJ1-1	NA	TGCAGCGTTGGAAGGACATCCGTTGGTGGCTCTGAAGCTTTCTTT	CSVGRTSVGGSEAFF
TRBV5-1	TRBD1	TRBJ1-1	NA	TGCGCCAGCAGCTTAGTGACAGGGCACACTGAAGCTTTCTTT	CASSLVTGHTEAFF
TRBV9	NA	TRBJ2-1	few	TGTGCCAGCAGCGTAGGTCCGGTATCCTACAATGAGCAGTTCTTC	CASSVGPVSYNEQFF
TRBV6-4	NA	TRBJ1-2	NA	TGTGCCAGCAGTGACTCGTGGCAGGGGCGGTATGGTGGCTACACCTTC	CASSDSWQGRYGGYTF
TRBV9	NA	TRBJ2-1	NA	TGTGCCAGCAGCGTAGAGGCGGGAATTGCCAATGAGCAGTTCTTC	CASSVEAGIANEQFF
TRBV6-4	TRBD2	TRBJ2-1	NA	TGTGCCAGCAGTGACTCGAGACTAGCGGGAGTGGGTAATGAGCAGTTCTTC	CASSDSRLAGVGNEQFF
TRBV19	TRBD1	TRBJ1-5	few	TGTGCCAGTAGATCGGGGACAGGACTCAATCAGCCCCAGCATTTT	CASRSGTGLNQPQHF
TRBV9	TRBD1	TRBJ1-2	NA	TGTGCCAGCAGCGTAGACCGTTTCCGGGACAGTTCTCCTGGATGGTATGGCTACACCTTC	CASSVDRFRDSSPGWYGYTF
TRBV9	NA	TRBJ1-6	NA	TGTGCCAGCAGCGTAGGCTCCGGTGGCTATAATTCACCCCTCCACTTT	CASSVGSGGYNSPLHF
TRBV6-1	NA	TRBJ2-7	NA	TGTGCCAGCAGGAGCCACGGTTCGATATACGAGCAGTACTTC	CASRSHGSIYEQYF
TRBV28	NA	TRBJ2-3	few	TGTGCCAGCAGTTTACCTAGGGATACGCAGTATTTT	CASSLPRDTQYF